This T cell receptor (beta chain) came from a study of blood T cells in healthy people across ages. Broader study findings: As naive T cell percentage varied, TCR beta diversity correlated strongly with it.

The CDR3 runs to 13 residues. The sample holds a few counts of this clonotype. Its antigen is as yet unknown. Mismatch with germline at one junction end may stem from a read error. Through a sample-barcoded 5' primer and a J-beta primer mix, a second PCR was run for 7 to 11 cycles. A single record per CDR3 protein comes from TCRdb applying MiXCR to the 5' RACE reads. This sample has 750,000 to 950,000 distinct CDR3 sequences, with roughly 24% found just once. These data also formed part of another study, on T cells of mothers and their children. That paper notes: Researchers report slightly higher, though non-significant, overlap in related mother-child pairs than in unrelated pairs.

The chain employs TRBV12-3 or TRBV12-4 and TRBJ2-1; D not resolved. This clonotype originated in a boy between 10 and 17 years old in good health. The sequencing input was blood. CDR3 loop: CASSFRVAGSVSF. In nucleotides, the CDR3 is TGTGCCAGCAGTTTCCGGGTGGCCGGCTCGGTGTCCTTC.